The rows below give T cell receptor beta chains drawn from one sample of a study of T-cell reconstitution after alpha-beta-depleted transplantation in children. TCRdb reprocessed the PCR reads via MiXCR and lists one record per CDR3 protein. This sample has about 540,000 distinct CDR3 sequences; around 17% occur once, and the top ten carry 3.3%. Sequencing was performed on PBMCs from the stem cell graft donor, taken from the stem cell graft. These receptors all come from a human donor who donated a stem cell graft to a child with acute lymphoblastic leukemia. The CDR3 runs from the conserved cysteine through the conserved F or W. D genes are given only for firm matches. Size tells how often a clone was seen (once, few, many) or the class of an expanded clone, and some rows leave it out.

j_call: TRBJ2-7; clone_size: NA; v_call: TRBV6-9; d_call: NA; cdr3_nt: TGTGCCAGCAGATCTTGTTGGACTTCTAGCTCCTACGAGCAGTACTTC; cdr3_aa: CASRSCWTSSSYEQYF
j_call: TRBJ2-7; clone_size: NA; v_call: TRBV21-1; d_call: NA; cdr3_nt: TGTGCCAGCAGCAAAGCGCCGGGCAGGGCCTCCTACGAGCAGTACTTC; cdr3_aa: CASSKAPGRASYEQYF
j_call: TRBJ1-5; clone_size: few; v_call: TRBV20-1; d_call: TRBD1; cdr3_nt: TGCAGTGCCACGGGACAGGGACTAGGCCAGCCCCAGCATTTT; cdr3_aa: CSATGQGLGQPQHF
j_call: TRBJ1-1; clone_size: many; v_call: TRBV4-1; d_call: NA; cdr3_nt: TGCGCCAGCAGCCAAACGTCCGTAGGGGCTGGGGACACTGAAGCTTTCTTT; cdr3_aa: CASSQTSVGAGDTEAFF
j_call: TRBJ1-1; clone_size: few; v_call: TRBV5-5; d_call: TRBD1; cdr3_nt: TGTGCCAGCAGCTACAGGGGGCGATCTGAAGCTTTCTTT; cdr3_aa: CASSYRGRSEAFF
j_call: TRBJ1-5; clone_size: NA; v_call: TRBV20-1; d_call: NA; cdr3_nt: TGCAGTGCCGCTAGACAGGCGGTCCTTATGTATCGTCAGCCCCAGCATTTT; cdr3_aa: CSAARQAVLMYRQPQHF
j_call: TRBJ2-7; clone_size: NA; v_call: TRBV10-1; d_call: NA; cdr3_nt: TGCGCCAGCAGTGAGTCGATTGTGGGATATAGCGGAACCATCTCCTACGAGCAGTACTTC; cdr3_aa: CASSESIVGYSGTISYEQYF
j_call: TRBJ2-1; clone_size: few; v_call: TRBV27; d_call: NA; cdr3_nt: TGTGCCAGCAGTTTATCAGCGGCCTACAATGAGCAGTTCTTC; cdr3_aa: CASSLSAAYNEQFF
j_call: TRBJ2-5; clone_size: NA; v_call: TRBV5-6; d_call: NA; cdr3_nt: TGTGCCAGCAGCTTGGGTTCGGTGACCCAGTACTTC; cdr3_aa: CASSLGSVTQYF
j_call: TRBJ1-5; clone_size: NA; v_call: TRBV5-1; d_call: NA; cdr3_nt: TGCGCCAGCAGCAATGGGGGGAATAGCAATCAGCCCCAGCATTTT; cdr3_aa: CASSNGGNSNQPQHF
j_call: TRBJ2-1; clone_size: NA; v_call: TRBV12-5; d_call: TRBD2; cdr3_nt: TGTGCTAGTGGTTTGGCCCGACTAGCGGGAGGCTACAATGAGCAGTTCTTC; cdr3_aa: CASGLARLAGGYNEQFF
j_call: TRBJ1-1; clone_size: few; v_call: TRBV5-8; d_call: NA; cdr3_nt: TGTGCCAGCAGCTCTATCCTGAACAAAGGTGCCGAAGCTTTCTTT; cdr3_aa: CASSSILNKGAEAFF
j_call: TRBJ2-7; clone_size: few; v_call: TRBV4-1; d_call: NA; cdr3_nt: TGCGCCAGCAGCCAAGTACAGTCTTTATGGGAGCAGTACTTC; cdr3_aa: CASSQVQSLWEQYF
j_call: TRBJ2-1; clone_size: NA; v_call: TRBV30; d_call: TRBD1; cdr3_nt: TGTGCCTGGAGTCGGGACAGGGGCCCTCCCCAACCAAACAATGAGCAGTTCTTC; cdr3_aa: CAWSRDRGPPQPNNEQFF
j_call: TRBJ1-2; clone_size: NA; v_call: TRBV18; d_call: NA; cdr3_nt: TGTGCCAGCTCACCTGAGGGGCGCGGCTATGGCTACACCTTC; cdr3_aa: CASSPEGRGYGYTF
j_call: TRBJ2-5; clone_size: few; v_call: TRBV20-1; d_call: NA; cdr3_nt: TGCAGTGCTCCTCCCATGGGACGCGAGCAAGAGACCCAGTACTTC; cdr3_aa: CSAPPMGREQETQYF
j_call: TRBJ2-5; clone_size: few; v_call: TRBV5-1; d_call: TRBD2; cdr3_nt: TGCGCCAGCAGCGTGCCCGGGACTAGCGGTAGGAGGTCAGTAGGAGAGACCCAGTACTTC; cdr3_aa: CASSVPGTSGRRSVGETQYF
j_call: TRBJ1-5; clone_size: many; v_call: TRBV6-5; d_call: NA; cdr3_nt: TGTGCCAGCAGTTACAGGGGTGGCAATCAGCCCCAGCATTTT; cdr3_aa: CASSYRGGNQPQHF
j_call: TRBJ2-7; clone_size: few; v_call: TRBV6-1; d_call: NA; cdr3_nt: TGTGCCAGCAGGCGACTAGACTCCTACGAGCAGTACTTC; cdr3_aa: CASRRLDSYEQYF
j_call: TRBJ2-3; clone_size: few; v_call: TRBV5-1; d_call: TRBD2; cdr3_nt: TGCGCCAGCAGCGAAACTAGCGGGAGGGGCCCAGATACGCAGTATTTT; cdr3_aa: CASSETSGRGPDTQYF
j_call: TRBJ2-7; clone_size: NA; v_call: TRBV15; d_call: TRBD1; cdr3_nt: TGTGCCACCAGCATGGGACAGGGGACCTACGAGCAGTACTTC; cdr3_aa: CATSMGQGTYEQYF
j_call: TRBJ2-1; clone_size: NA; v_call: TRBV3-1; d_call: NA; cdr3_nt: TGTGCCAGCAGCCAAGGGCATTCCGGTGAGCAGTTCTTC; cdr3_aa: CASSQGHSGEQFF
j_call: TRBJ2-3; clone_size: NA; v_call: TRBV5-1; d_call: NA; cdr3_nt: TGCGCCAGCAGTCCTAGGGTAGATACGCAGTATTTT; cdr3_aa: CASSPRVDTQYF
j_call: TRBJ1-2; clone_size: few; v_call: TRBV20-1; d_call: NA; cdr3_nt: TGCAGTGCTTTGCCCCCGACAGCTAACTATGGCTACACCTTC; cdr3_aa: CSALPPTANYGYTF
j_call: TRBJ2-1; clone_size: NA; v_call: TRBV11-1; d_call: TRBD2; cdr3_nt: TGTGCCAGCAGCCCCCCGGGGGGGAGCCTATACAATGAGCAGTTCTTC; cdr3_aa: CASSPPGGSLYNEQFF
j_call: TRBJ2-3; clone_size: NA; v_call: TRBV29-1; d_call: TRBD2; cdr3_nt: TGCAGCGTGCCGAGAGCGGGAGGTTCAGATACGCAGTATTTT; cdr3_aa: CSVPRAGGSDTQYF
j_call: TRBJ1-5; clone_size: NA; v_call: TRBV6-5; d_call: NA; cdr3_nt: TGTGCCAGCAGTTACTCGACCACTTCAGATACGCAGCATTTT; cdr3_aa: CASSYSTTSDTQHF
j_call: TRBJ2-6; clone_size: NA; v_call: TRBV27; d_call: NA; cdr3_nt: TGTGCCAGCACCCAATGGGGGGTCTCTGGGGCCAACGTCCTGACTTTC; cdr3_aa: CASTQWGVSGANVLTF
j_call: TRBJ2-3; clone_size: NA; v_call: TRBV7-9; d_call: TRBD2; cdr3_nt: TGTGCCAGCAGAGCTGGACTAGCTGCAGATACGCAGTATTTT; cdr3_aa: CASRAGLAADTQYF
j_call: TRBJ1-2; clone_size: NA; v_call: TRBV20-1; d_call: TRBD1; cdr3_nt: TGCAGTGCTAGGGGGGACAGGTTGGGTCAGACCGGTCGCTATGGCTACACCTTC; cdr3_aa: CSARGDRLGQTGRYGYTF
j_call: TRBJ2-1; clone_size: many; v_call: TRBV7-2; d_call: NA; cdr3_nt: TGTGCCAGCAGCTCCCTCTACGGAAGCTCCTACAATGAGCAGTTCTTC; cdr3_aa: CASSSLYGSSYNEQFF
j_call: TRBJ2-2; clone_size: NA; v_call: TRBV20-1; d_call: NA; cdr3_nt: TGCAGTGCTAGAGATGGGGTCGGGGAGCTGTTTTTT; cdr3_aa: CSARDGVGELFF
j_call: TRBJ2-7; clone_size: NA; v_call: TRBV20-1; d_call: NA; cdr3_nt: TGCAGTGCTCCCGGACTTGTATCCTACGAGCAGTACTTC; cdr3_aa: CSAPGLVSYEQYF
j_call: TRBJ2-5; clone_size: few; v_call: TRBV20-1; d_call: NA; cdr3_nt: TGCAGTGCTGAAAAGGGTAGTAGCTGGGAGACCCAGTACTTC; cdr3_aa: CSAEKGSSWETQYF
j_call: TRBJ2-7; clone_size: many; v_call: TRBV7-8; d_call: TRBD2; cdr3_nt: TGTGCCAGCAGCTTAGCTAGCGGGAGACACTACTTC; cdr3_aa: CASSLASGRHYF
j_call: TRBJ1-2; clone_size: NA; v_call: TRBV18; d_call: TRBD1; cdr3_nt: TGTGCCAGCTCACCCGAAGCAGGGGGCAGGTTGGGCTACACCTTC; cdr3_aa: CASSPEAGGRLGYTF
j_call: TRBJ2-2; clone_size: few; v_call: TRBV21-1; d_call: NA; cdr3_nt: TGTGCCAGCAGCAAAAAGCCCCCGGGACAGGTTCTCACCGGGGAGCTGTTTTTT; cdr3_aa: CASSKKPPGQVLTGELFF
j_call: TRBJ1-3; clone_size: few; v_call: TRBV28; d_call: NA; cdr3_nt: TGTGCCAGCAGTCCGGGACTAGGAGCTGGAAACACCATATATTTT; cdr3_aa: CASSPGLGAGNTIYF
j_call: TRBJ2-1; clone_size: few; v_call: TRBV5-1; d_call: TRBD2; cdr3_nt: TGCGCCAGCAGCTTGGAACTAGCGGGGATGAACAATGAGCAGTTCTTC; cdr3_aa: CASSLELAGMNNEQFF